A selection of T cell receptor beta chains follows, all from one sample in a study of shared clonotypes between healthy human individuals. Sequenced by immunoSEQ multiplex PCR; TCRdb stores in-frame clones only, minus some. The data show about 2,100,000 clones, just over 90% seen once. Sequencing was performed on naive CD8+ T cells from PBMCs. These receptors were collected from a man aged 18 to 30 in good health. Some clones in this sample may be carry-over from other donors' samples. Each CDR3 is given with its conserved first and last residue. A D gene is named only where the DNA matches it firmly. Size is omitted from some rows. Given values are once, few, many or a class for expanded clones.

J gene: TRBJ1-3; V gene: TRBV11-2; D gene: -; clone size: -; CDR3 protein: CASSLGGSGNTIYF; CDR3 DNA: TGTGCCAGCAGCTTAGGTGGCTCTGGAAACACCATATATTTT
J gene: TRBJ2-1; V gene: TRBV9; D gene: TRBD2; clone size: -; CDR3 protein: CASSVPLAGGPVNEQFF; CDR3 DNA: TGTGCCAGCAGCGTCCCTCTAGCGGGAGGGCCAGTCAATGAGCAGTTCTTC
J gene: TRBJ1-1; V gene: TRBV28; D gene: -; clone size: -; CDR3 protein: CASSPLGGRTEAFF; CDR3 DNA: TGTGCCAGCAGTCCCCTGGGGGGGAGGACTGAAGCTTTCTTT
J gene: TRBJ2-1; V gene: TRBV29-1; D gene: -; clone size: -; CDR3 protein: CSVEGGRSSYNEQFF; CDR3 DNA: TGCAGCGTTGAAGGAGGCAGGAGCTCCTACAATGAGCAGTTCTTC
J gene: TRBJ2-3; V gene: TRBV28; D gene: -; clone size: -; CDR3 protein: CASRAYSTDTQYF; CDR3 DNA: TGTGCCAGCAGGGCGTATAGCACAGATACGCAGTATTTT
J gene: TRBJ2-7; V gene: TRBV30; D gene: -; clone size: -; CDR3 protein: CAWSVLGEVYEQYF; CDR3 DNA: TGTGCCTGGAGTGTACTGGGAGAGGTATACGAGCAGTACTTC
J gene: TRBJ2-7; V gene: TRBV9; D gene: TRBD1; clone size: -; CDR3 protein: CASSTNRDRGLKEQYF; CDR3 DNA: TGTGCCAGCAGCACTAACCGGGACAGGGGACTAAAAGAGCAGTACTTC
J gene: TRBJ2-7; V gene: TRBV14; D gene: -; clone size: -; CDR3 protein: CASSQEAGMYEQYF; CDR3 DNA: TGTGCCAGCAGCCAAGAGGCAGGAATGTACGAGCAGTACTTC
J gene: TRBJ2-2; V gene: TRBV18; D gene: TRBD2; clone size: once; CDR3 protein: CASSPTGTSGRKNTGELFF; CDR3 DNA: TGTGCCAGCTCACCGACGGGGACTAGCGGGAGGAAGAACACCGGGGAGCTGTTTTTT
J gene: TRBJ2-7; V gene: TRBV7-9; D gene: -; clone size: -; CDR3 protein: CASSLGGSEQYF; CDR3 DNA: TGTGCCAGCAGCCTGGGAGGTTCCGAGCAGTACTTC
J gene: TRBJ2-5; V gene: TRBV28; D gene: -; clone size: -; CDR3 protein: CASSPRLVPETQYF; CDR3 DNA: TGTGCCAGCTCCCCGCGGCTAGTGCCAGAGACCCAGTACTTC
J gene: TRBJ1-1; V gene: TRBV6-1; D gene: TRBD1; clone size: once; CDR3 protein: CASSEGTGLIPAEAFF; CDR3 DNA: TGTGCCAGCAGTGAAGGGACAGGGTTAATCCCCGCTGAAGCTTTCTTT
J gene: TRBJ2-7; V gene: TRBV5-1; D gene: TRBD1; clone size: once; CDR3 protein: CASASLPNGQGVYEQYF; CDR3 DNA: TGCGCCAGCGCTTCACTACCTAACGGACAGGGAGTTTACGAGCAGTACTTC
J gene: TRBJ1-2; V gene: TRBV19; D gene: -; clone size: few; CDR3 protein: CASSPANYGYTF; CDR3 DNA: TGTGCCAGTAGCCCCGCGAACTATGGCTACACCTTC
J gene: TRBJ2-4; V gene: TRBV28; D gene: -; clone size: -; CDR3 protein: CASNTFDISAGAKNIQYF; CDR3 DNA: TGTGCCAGCAACACTTTCGACATCAGTGCTGGAGCCAAAAACATTCAGTACTTC